Below, one TCR beta chain is given with its context. No antigen is known for it. Per-nucleotide qualities are absent, and no much larger clonotype sits a single base away. Other DNA sequences from this sample encode an identical CDR3 as well. In total, more than 500 healthy bone marrow donors made up the cohort. All cohort members were sampled while nominally healthy, although unrecorded immune exposures were likely present. The donor was CMV seronegative and belonged to the group of around 350 seronegative cohort members. A peripheral blood sample was collected from each donor, and TCR beta sequencing was performed on peripheral blood mononuclear cells. The Qiagen DNeasy Blood Extraction Kit was used to extract genomic DNA from the blood cell samples. This entry belongs to a study of cytomegalovirus exposure and HLA in healthy donors (dated by TCRdb to the late 2010s). The study in broad terms: An earlier analysis of approximately 640 of the donors reported about 250 Gb of sequence data and more than 90 million unique TCR beta sequences from about 200 million T cells. Roughly 300 gigabases of sequencing data and approximately 85 million unique TCR sequences were included in an early release covering about 620 HLA-typed donors. Among the approximately 400 genotyped donors, approximately 82% belonged to the genetic ancestry cluster associated with self-reported Caucasian donors. The study was designed to test whether signatures of past pathogen exposure could be identified by cataloging public T cell receptors. The study used immunosequencing to profile the T cell repertoires of approximately 640 subjects and linked those repertoires to cytomegalovirus serostatus. Along with the approximately 620-subject first cohort, a separate validation cohort of roughly 110 different subjects was used. To predict cytomegalovirus infection status, the study combined high-throughput TCR immunosequencing, statistical association of individual TCRs with disease status, and machine learning. To study patterns of TCR occurrence, a later analysis re-analyzed previously published TCR beta repertoires from 600 to 750 donors and added high-resolution HLA genotyping. The later analysis used no new phenotypic data to find candidate immune exposures, relying instead on TCR beta sequences and their occurrence across donors. In an earlier analysis of roughly 540 of the donors, high-throughput TCR beta sequencing was used to judge whether each TCR beta V gene segment behaved as functional or pseudogenic. Donor age, sex, ethnicity and CMV serostatus were collected together with the repertoire data. Genome-wide SNP genotypes for about three fifths of the roughly 670 donors were used in a later genetic analysis, which treated that subset as a discovery cohort. All discovery cohort repertoires had been generated on a single sequencing platform. Both class I and class II loci were covered by HLA typing, at four-digit resolution. Typing coverage differed by locus: A, B, C, DRB1 and DQB1 were typed in roughly 620-630 donors, DQA1 in 522, DPA1 in roughly 590, and DPB1 in about 450. Five DR-DQ haplotypes were treated as single units for association and clustering because of strong linkage in the cohort. Among 398 genotyped donors of the cohort, an average of 235,054 unique TCR beta nucleotide sequences were sequenced per donor, around 20% of them non-productive.

The investigation overall reported the following: In a later analysis, about 16,000 TCR beta sequences were associated with specific HLA alleles at a false discovery rate of 0.05. V-gene and J-gene trimming of TCR beta chains was associated with a missense DCLRE1C variant in a later genetic analysis, and the association was replicated in an independent cohort. In the study, approximately 160 TCR beta chains were listed as associated with cytomegalovirus. A later analysis found that TCR association rates varied across HLA loci, with DRB1 alleles showing the most associated TCRs and HLA-C alleles the fewest. Correlated functional status among segregating V segments might reflect linkage disequilibrium, but an unknown experimental factor could not be ruled out. Because counts were too low, more than 15 rarely observed V segments, including chromosome 9 orphons, were left out of the earlier analysis of 500 to 650 of the donors. A later analysis reported that several top co-occurrence clusters appeared linked to parvovirus B19, influenza, CMV and Epstein-Barr virus. According to a later genetic analysis, donors in an Asian-associated ancestry cluster had fewer N-insertions in productive TCRs than the approximately 630-donor mean. The authors suggested that the approach could potentially be extended to other disease states and immunological phenotypes. Immune exposure information for the cohort was limited to CMV serostatus. In vitro tests confirmed that a few of the cytomegalovirus-associated TCR beta chains recognize cytomegalovirus antigens. Some IMGT-functional V segments, including TRBV6-2 and TRBV6-3, could not be distinguished by the 87-base-pair reads and were therefore excluded. Most TCR sequences were observed very rarely across donors, whereas some public TCRs were present in many individuals. A further reported finding was that TCR beta sequences accurately predicted the HLA-A and HLA-B alleles for most subjects in the first cohort. A later analysis found that most CMV-associated TCR beta chains appeared HLA-restricted, with HLA associations seemingly driven largely by CMV exposure. When HLA alleles, especially DR and DQ, strongly co-occurred, TCR associations were difficult to assign to individual alleles. Presence/absence analyses assumed roughly uniform sequencing depth across donors, an assumption that may not hold. Broadly in line with IMGT annotations, most TCR beta V segments showed up in productive rearrangements about 87% or about 30% of the time in an earlier analysis of approximately 600 of the donors. The classifier was reported to diagnose cytomegalovirus status with high specificity and sensitivity in both the original and validation cohorts. In a later analysis, HLA-associated TCR beta chains were found to be more clonally expanded and to have lower generation probabilities than equally common non-associated chains. A cluster of highly shared sequence variants was judged likely to be a technical artifact of the sequencing pipeline. This cohort had only TCR beta chains sequenced, and the lack of alpha or paired-chain data limited which features could be detected. Because HLA typing was unavailable for some donors at each locus, only the typed subset was used in association tests.

The library came from the immunoSEQ multiplex PCR assay. For the multiplex PCR, a mixture combining 60 forward primers for TCR Vbeta segments and 13 reverse primers for TCR Jbeta segments was used. The CDR3 region of rearranged TCR beta genes was amplified from genomic DNA by a multiplex PCR assay. The amplified TCR beta libraries were sequenced on the Illumina HiSeq System as 87-base-pair reads. From the authors' description of their analysis: In a later analysis, 77 million or so unique TCR beta chains were counted across the 500 to 850 repertoires, and roughly 11 million of these chains were shared by at least two donors. A nearest-neighbor algorithm error-corrected the raw reads and collapsed the reads into unique sequences, merging closely related sequences to remove PCR and sequencing errors. CDR3 sequences were aligned to IMGT reference sequences to assign V, D and J gene segments. For a sequence to be retained, a match of at least six nucleotides was required to both a V gene segment and a J gene segment. A rearrangement counted as productive if the CDR3 had no stop codons and remained in frame with V and J, and every other rearrangement counted as non-productive. CDR3 was defined according to IMGT convention as the region running from the second conserved V-encoded cysteine to the conserved J-encoded phenylalanine. In an earlier analysis of just under 600 of the donors, sequences lacking an unambiguous match to a single V gene segment were excluded. In an earlier analysis of several hundred of the donors, a V segment was called functional when productive rearrangements were above 56.7%, and segregating when the standard deviation between donors exceeded 5%. A statistical classification framework was developed to diagnose cytomegalovirus status using the catalog of TCR beta chain sequences. In a later analysis, V and J genes were assigned by comparing TCR nucleotide sequences against IMGT/GENE-DB human TR gene sequences. Using the TCRdist pipeline, a later analysis assigned CDR3 sequences along with most-parsimonious VDJ recombination scenarios. In a later analysis, every TCR beta chain was defined by the combination of its CDR3 amino acid sequence and its V-gene family, and reads without a unique V-gene family were dropped. In a later analysis, 500 to 650 highly shared, low-generation-probability nucleotide sequences were removed to address suspected cross-contamination and a sequencing artifact. In a later analysis, a clonal expansion index was calculated for each public chain from normalized within-repertoire ranks of inferred template counts. In a later analysis, generation probabilities were computed with a VDJ recombination model fitted to out-of-frame rearrangements, and the resulting probabilities were checked against IGoR. In a later analysis, hypergeometric tests were used to score TCR-TCR, TCR-HLA and TCR-CMV co-occurrence, with a repertoire-size bias correction applied to TCR pairs. In a later analysis, false discovery rates were estimated by permuting HLA or CMV assignments 20 times. In a later analysis, co-occurring TCRs were grouped using DBSCAN, and TCRdist sequence similarity was added for clustering within HLA-allele-positive subsets. For co-occurrence clustering, repertoires with fewer than 30,000 or more than 120,000 public chains were excluded, along with five or six repertoires with anomalous nucleotide sharing. TCRdb mirrors the immuneACCESS table, restricted to in-frame sequences. Some clones are absent from its copies; in checked studies, under half trace to an unresolved V gene, and the reason for the others is unknown. V, J and clone size are those of that table, while D and trimming were read from the DNA. The sample profile shows 150,000 to 200,000 clones; approximately 85% of them were found once. Roughly 0.75% of the sample rests with the top ten.

Spanning cysteine to phenylalanine, the CDR3 consists of 13 amino acids. CDR3 DNA only is kept here, 39 bases in frame from base 1. The germline V gene provides CDR1 MNHEY and CDR2 SVGAGI. V trim: 6 bases; J trim: 6 bases; unmatched bases: 8. The sequenced sample consisted of PBMCs. This clonotype was obtained from a woman between 18 and 29 years old in good health and CMV-seronegative. The chain is made from TRBV6-5 and TRBJ2-7, with TRBD2 identical over 7 junction bases. CDR3 loop: CASRGGTGVEQYF. The nucleotide sequence is given as TGTGCCAGCAGGGGAGGGACGGGGGTCGAGCAGTACTTC.